What follows are 26 T cell receptor beta chains derived from one specimen sequenced in a study of blood T cell repertoires in COVID-19 (dated by TCRdb to between 2020 and 2021). The library was built by means of the immunoSEQ multiplex PCR assay. In its TCRdb copy, this immuneACCESS table keeps in-frame sequences only and misses some clones. Where compared with another copy, unresolved V genes explain less than half of these, and the others have no known cause. A total of about 250,000 clones appear in this sample, around 89% of them only once. The ten biggest clones cover just under 6.5% of the sample. The sequenced material came from peripheral blood. All receptors derive from a woman aged 25 to 39 with COVID-19, enrolled during active disease.

This chain connects TRBV6-5 to TRBJ1-5; D possibly corresponds to TRBD1 (5 bases). The CDR3 consists of 13 residues. Germline assignment: CDR1 MNHEY and CDR2 SVGAGI. The germline V and J ends were trimmed by 6 bases and 5 bases, with 11 bases remaining between them. CDR3 DNA sequence: TGTGCCAGCAGCTCCCGGGGGGATCAGCCCCAGCATTTT. Protein sequence: CASSSRGDQPQHF.

J is TRBJ1-2 and V is TRBV15; D perhaps matches TRBD1 (6 bases). This CDR3 is built from 13 residues. The V end was cut by 6 bases, the J end by 8 bases, with 16 bases between. Germline assignment: CDR1 LNHNV and CDR2 YYDKDF (reference sequence). The CDR3: CATRAGGAWGYTF. CDR3 sequence (DNA): TGTGCCACCAGGGCCGGGGGGGCTTGGGGCTACACCTTC.

The chain recombines TRBV5-1 with TRBJ2-3, with D uncertain. Germline CDR1 and CDR2: SGHRS and YFSETQ. The V and J ends lost 0 bases and 2 bases respectively, with 7 bases between them. This CDR3 has 14 amino acids. CDR3 in amino acids: CASSLDKSTDTQYF. For the CDR3, the DNA is TGCGCCAGCAGCTTGGACAAATCCACAGATACGCAGTATTTT.

The chain joins TRBV2 to TRBJ2-7; 9 bases fit TRBD1. Germline lookup yields CDR1 SNHLY and CDR2 FYNNEI. The CDR3 length is 14 residues. J lost 6 bases, V lost 10 bases, and 13 bases had no gene match. The CDR3: CATQGGQGLFEQYF. In DNA, the CDR3 is TGTGCCACCCAGGGGGGACAGGGCCTTTTCGAGCAGTACTTC. Drawing the rest from reference TRBV2 and TRBJ2-7, the complete variable domain is EPEVTQTPSHQVTQMGQEVILRCVPISNHLYFYWYRQILGQKVEFLVSFYNNEISEKSEIFDDQFSVERPDGSNFTLKIRSTKLEDSAMYFCATQGGQGLFEQYFGPGTRLTVT.

This chain uses TRBV10-3 with TRBJ1-2, with 8 bases aligning to TRBD1. The CDR3 consists of 16 residues. The V gene end was trimmed by 3 bases and the J gene end by 6 bases; junction bases not matched to a gene: 12. Germline V lookup: CDR1 ENHRY, CDR2 SYGVKD. The DNA of the CDR3 is TGTGCCATCAGTGACGCATTCGGACAGGGATACGATGGCTACACCTTC. Protein: CAISDAFGQGYDGYTF.

The chain has TRBV12-3 or TRBV12-4 and TRBJ1-3; no reliable D call. The CDR3 spans 13 residues. V lost 6 bases to trimming and J lost 2 bases, with 8 bases between them. CDR3 amino acids: CASSPGTGNTIYF. The CDR3 DNA reads as TGTGCCAGCAGCCCCGGGACTGGAAACACCATATATTTT.

The rearrangement links TRBV28 to TRBJ2-3, with 8 bases identical to TRBD1. The CDR3 extends over 16 amino acids. The V segment lost 5 bases and the J segment 2 bases; nucleotides outside the gene matches: 9. In germline, CDR1 is MDHEN, CDR2 SYDVKM. The CDR3 DNA sequence: TGTGCCAGCAGTAAAAATGGGCAGGGGGCCACAGATACGCAGTATTTT. Translating gives CASSKNGQGATDTQYF.

The count of this clone is one. The gene calls are TRBV5-4 and TRBJ1-2; tentatively, D is TRBD1 (5 bases). The CDR3 contains 15 residues. CDR1 is SGHNT, CDR2 YYREEE, per germline (reference sequence). The V gene lost 4 bases and the J gene lost 4 bases, with 17 bases spanning the gap. The CDR3 nucleotides read TGTGCCAGCAGCGGGGGGACGGCCGTTATCTATGGCTACACCTTC. Amino acids: CASSGGTAVIYGYTF.

This chain uses TRBV12-5 with TRBJ2-1, with 16 bases aligning to TRBD2. The CDR3 covers 17 residues. After removal of 5 bases from V and 9 bases from J, the junction contained 10 bases not matched to a gene. Germline values: CDR1 LGHNT, CDR2 FRNRAP. In nucleotides, the CDR3 is TGTGCTAGTGGTCCCCCCGGGACTAGCGGGAGGGGAATTGAGCAGTTCTTC. Its protein product is CASGPPGTSGRGIEQFF.

The V and J genes are TRBV24-1 and TRBJ2-1; tentative D call: TRBD2 (6 bases). The CDR3 sequence is 15 residues long. Germline V CDR1 and CDR2: KGHDR, SFDVKD. Trimming took off 10 bases at V and 5 bases at J, with 20 bases between the two ends. The CDR3 DNA is TGTGCCACTCCAAGGTCCAGCGGGTCGGACAATGAGCAGTTCTTC. It is translated as CATPRSSGSDNEQFF.

A single count supports this clone. The V call is TRBV19, the J call TRBJ1-2; the match to TRBD1 covers 10 bases. There are 14 residues in the CDR3. CDR1 and CDR2 from the germline V gene are LNHDA and SQIVND (reference sequence). J gave up 3 bases and V 7 bases, and 5 bases lay outside the gene matches. CDR3 sequence: CASKRQGAYYGYTF. The CDR3 DNA follows: TGTGCCAGTAAAAGACAGGGGGCTTACTATGGCTACACCTTC.

This clone was counted a single time. The chain has TRBV6-5 and TRBJ2-2; TRBD2 is a possible D gene (5 bases). The CDR3 extends over 16 amino acids. Germline-derived CDR1 and CDR2 are MNHEY and SVGAGI. V was pared by 0 bases and J by 4 bases, with 12 bases between. CDR3 coding DNA: TGTGCCAGCAGTTACTCGATTTCCCGGGGCACCGGGGAGCTGTTTTTT. Encoded protein: CASSYSISRGTGELFF.

This chain links TRBV4-3 with TRBJ2-2; D ambiguous. V lost 5 bases and J 1 base, leaving 11 bases between the germline ends. This CDR3 has 15 amino acids. Germline V gene lookup returns CDR1 LGHNA and CDR2 YSLEER. CDR3 sequence: CASSSLGENTGELFF. CDR3 DNA sequence: TGCGCCAGCAGCTCCCTTGGAGAGAACACCGGGGAGCTGTTTTTT.

The chain links TRBV2 to TRBJ1-4; 10 bases are shared with TRBD1. The J segment lost 7 bases and the V segment lost 9 bases, leaving 8 bases of the junction unmatched. This CDR3 comprises 14 residues. Germline V gene lookup returns CDR1 SNHLY and CDR2 FYNNEI. The chain's CDR3 is CARGEGQGSEKLFF. CDR3 bases: TGTGCCAGGGGGGAGGGACAGGGGAGTGAAAAACTGTTTTTT.

The CDR3 DNA sequence: TGTGCCAGCAGCTTAGTTCTCCAAGAGACCCAGTACTTC. This encodes CASSLVLQETQYF. This chain uses TRBV7-9 with TRBJ2-5, with unresolved D. V shed 1 base and J shed 1 base, with 4 bases lying between them. This CDR3 comprises 13 residues. Germline V gene lookup returns CDR1 SEHNR and CDR2 FQNEAQ (reference sequence).

The chain recombines TRBV5-5 with TRBJ2-3; D is possibly TRBD2 (6 bases). This CDR3 region has 17 residues. V was shortened by 2 bases and J by 7 bases, with 23 bases between the two germline ends. Germline lookup yields CDR1 SGHKS and CDR2 YYEKEE (reference sequence). The CDR3 coding sequence is TGTGCCAGCAGCTTTTCGCCGGAGGGATACCGCGTGCATACGCAGTATTTT. It yields the protein CASSFSPEGYRVHTQYF.

This chain joins TRBV7-2 and TRBJ1-5, with TRBD1 matching over 10 bases. J gave up 3 bases and V 5 bases, and 4 bases lay outside the gene matches. CDR1 and CDR2 from the germline V gene are SGHTA and FQGNSA. CDR3 length: 15 amino acids. The CDR3 region has the DNA TGTGCCAGCAGCCCCGGGACAGGGGACAATCAGCCCCAGCATTTT. It yields the protein CASSPGTGDNQPQHF. The entire variable domain, with the rest obtained from reference TRBV7-2 and TRBJ1-5, is as follows: GAGVSQSPSNKVTEKGKDVELRCDPISGHTALYWYRQSLGQGLEFLIYFQGNSAPDKSGLPSDRFSAERTGGSVSTLTIQRTQQEDSAVYLCASSPGTGDNQPQHFGDGTRLSIL.

The chain joins TRBV4-1 to TRBJ2-2; 8 nucleotides agree with TRBD2. Losses at the gene ends were 4 bases for V and 9 bases for J; bases not matched to a gene: 10. Germline V CDR1 and CDR2: MGHRA, YSYEKL. The CDR3 is 15 amino acids. CDR3 DNA: TGCGCCAGCAGCCCTTCCGGGACTAGGTCGCGGGAGCTGTTTTTT. Its translation is CASSPSGTRSRELFF.

The chain employs TRBV18 and TRBJ1-4, with 9 positions matching TRBD1. The CDR3 totals 16 residues. Trimming at V came to 5 bases and at J to 5 bases, leaving 9 bases not matched to a gene. Germline values: CDR1 KGHSH, CDR2 LQKENI. The CDR3 DNA is TGTGCCAGCTCATCGGCCTCCGGGACAGGGAATGAAAAACTGTTTTTT. Residues: CASSSASGTGNEKLFF.

The J gene is TRBJ1-1, the V gene TRBV20-1; D uncertain. CDR1 and CDR2 (germline): DFQATT, SNEGSKA (reference sequence). The CDR3 is 10 amino acids. CDR3: CRAEEEEAFF. The DNA of the CDR3 is TGCAGGGCGGAGGAGGAGGAAGCTTTCTTT.

This chain links TRBV28 with TRBJ2-2, with D unresolved. CDR1 is MDHEN and CDR2 is SYDVKM in the germline V gene. This CDR3 has 15 amino acids. Trimming pared 3 bases from V and 4 bases from J, leaving 12 bases between. CDR3 coding DNA: TGTGCCAGCAGTTTCCGTGGCACGGGCACCGGGGAGCTGTTTTTT. Amino acid sequence: CASSFRGTGTGELFF.

The chain is built from TRBV13 and TRBJ2-5, with TRBD2 as a possible D gene (6 bases). The CDR3 sequence is 13 residues long. Germline CDR1 and CDR2: PRHDT and FYEKMQ (reference sequence). DNA of the CDR3: TGTGCGACGACGTCGCAGGGAGGAGAGACCCAGTACTTC. Translating gives CATTSQGGETQYF.

This chain links TRBV9 with TRBJ2-5, with 12 bases matching TRBD2. Losses at the gene ends were 0 bases for V and 4 bases for J; bases not matched to a gene: 4. The CDR3 has 16 amino acids. The germline V gene encodes CDR1 SGDLS and CDR2 YYNGEE. The CDR3 DNA reads as TGTGCCAGCAGCGTAGGAACGGGACTAGCGGGAGAGACCCAGTACTTC. It codes for CASSVGTGLAGETQYF.

This chain links TRBV9 with TRBJ2-2; 8 bases fit TRBD2. V gave up 3 bases and J gave up 1 base; unmatched junction bases: 2. The CDR3 length is 15 residues. Germline CDR1 and CDR2: SGDLS and YYNGEE. The DNA for the CDR3 is TGTGCCAGCAGCGCCGGGACTAGGAACACCGGGGAGCTGTTTTTT. This gives the protein CASSAGTRNTGELFF.

The chain links TRBV7-8 to TRBJ2-2, with D possibly being TRBD2 (7 bases). The V end lost 6 bases, the J end lost 3 bases, and 14 bases lay between the germline ends. This CDR3 contains 15 residues. Germline CDR1 reads SGHVS; CDR2 reads FQNEAQ. DNA of the CDR3: TGTGCCAGCAGGGGGGGGGCGCTAGACACCGGGGAGCTGTTTTTT. Residues: CASRGGALDTGELFF.

This clone was found once. V and J are TRBV18 and TRBJ2-3; 10 positions match TRBD2. J gave up 6 bases and V 5 bases, and 2 bases lay outside the gene matches. This CDR3 comprises 13 residues. Germline-derived CDR1 and CDR2 are KGHSH and LQKENI. The CDR3 reads CASSRLAGDTQYF. CDR3 coding DNA: TGTGCCAGCTCAAGACTAGCGGGCGATACGCAGTATTTT. The entire variable domain, with the rest obtained from reference TRBV18 and TRBJ2-3, is as follows: NAGVMQNPRHLVRRRGQEARLRCSPMKGHSHVYWYRQLPEEGLKFMVYLQKENIIDESGMPKERFSAEFPKEGPSILRIQQVVRGDSAAYFCASSRLAGDTQYFGPGTRLTVL.